A selection of T cell receptor beta chains follows, all from one sample in a study of T cells after yellow fever vaccination. Each CDR3 protein is one row after TCRdb ran MiXCR on the 5' RACE reads. This table holds approximately 610,000 distinct CDR3 sequences, around 16% found once. Source: PBMCs, taken less than 6 days after the first yellow fever vaccination. The origin of the receptors is a man aged 18 to 30 who received the YFV17D yellow fever vaccine. Each CDR3 is given with its conserved first and last residue.

TRBV11-2,TRBJ2-7,CASSFNEQYF
TRBV7-3,TRBJ1-5,CASSLKGGSGNQPQHF
TRBV12-3/TRBV12-4,TRBJ1-6,CASSSTSEGSPLHF
TRBV9,TRBJ1-2,CASSAQGGIYGYTF
TRBV19,TRBJ2-7,CASSTDSAYEQYF
TRBV5-5,TRBJ1-2,CASSTPRGSYGYTF
TRBV5-1,TRBJ2-5,CASSLDRTGIQTQYF
TRBV7-2,TRBJ2-5,CASSARTSGALGTQYF
TRBV12-3/TRBV12-4,TRBJ2-1,CAGSLVRNEQFF
TRBV6-1,TRBJ2-3,CASRIAGGNTDTQYF
TRBV7-9,TRBJ1-6,CASSLARGLDSPLHF